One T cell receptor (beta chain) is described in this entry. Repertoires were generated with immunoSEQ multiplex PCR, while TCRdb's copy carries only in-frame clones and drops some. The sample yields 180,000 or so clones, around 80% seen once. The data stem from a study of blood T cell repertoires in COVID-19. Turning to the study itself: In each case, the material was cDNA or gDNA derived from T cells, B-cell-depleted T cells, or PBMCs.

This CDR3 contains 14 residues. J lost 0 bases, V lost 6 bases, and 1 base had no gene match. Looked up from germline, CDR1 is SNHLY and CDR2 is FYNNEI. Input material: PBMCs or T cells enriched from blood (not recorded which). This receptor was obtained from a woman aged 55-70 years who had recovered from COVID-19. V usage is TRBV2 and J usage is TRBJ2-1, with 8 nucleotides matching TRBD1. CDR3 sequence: CASSGQGSYNEQFF. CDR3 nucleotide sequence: TGTGCCAGCAGCGGACAGGGCTCCTACAATGAGCAGTTCTTC.